The clone carrying this T cell receptor (beta chain) has only a few counts. Its antigen is unknown. Use of 60 Vbeta and 13 Jbeta primers characterized the PCR. Generated by immunoSEQ multiplex PCR, the TCRdb table keeps only in-frame clones and is missing some. The sample lists roughly 180,000 clones; roughly 9.4% were seen once. The germline V gene encodes CDR1 SGDLS and CDR2 YYNGEE. There are 14 residues in the CDR3. Trimming left V 0 bases short and J 4 bases short, with 8 bases between. In nominal health when sampled, donors likely had unrecorded immune exposures nonetheless. This sample is drawn from a study of cytomegalovirus exposure and HLA in healthy donors. General observations from the study: It was only CMV serostatus that was available as immune exposure information. Presence/absence analyses assumed roughly uniform sequencing depth across donors, which may not hold. The classifier was said to identify cytomegalovirus status with high specificity and sensitivity.

The chain uses TRBV9 and TRBJ1-5; D call uncertain. The sequencing input was PBMCs. The origin of this receptor is a woman aged 25 to 39 in good health and CMV-seropositive. For the CDR3, the DNA is TGTGCCAGCAGCGTAGGGGAGAGGAATCAGCCCCAGCATTTT. Translating gives CASSVGERNQPQHF.